This section outlines one TCR beta chain sequence together with its context. Antigen specificity is unknown. TCRdb re-derived calls from the 5' RACE reads in MiXCR, one entry per CDR3 protein. The data contain 1.5 million to 2 million distinct CDR3 sequences, about 32% of them singletons. Between the trimmed V and J ends, which lost 0 bases and 2 bases, there was a span of 15 bases. The length of the CDR3 is 17 residues. The germline gives CDR1 MGHRA, CDR2 YSYEKL. This record comes from a study of identical twins. Study results and caveats: The degree of excess twin sharing was weaker in beta out-of-frame sequences. Insertions were reduced in abundant cord blood beta clonotypes but not in memory repertoires. The models gave estimates that fell short of the out-of-frame TCR alpha sharing seen in monozygotic twins.

Among all donors, each was a healthy Caucasian. This sequence joins TRBV4-1 and TRBJ2-3; D possibly uses TRBD1 or TRBD2 (6 bases each). The sequenced sample was cord blood. The sequence was obtained from a newborn girl in good health. The CDR3 DNA reads as TGCGCCAGCAGCCAAGATCGGAGGGGGGCGTTCACAGATACGCAGTATTTT. Translation gives CASSQDRRGAFTDTQYF.